This T cell receptor (beta chain) was sequenced for a study of neurological immune-mediated disorders. Looking at the study overall: Multiple sclerosis patients (n of about 34) included roughly 30 with relapsing-remitting and 3 with secondary progressive disease.

The sorted libraries started from around 970,000 CD4+ or CD8+ T cells. Germline V gene data show CDR1 as SQVTM and CDR2 as ANQGSEA. The CDR3 loop spans 15 amino acids. V lost 7 bases, J lost 11 bases, and 27 bases lay in between. 5'RACE with 10-nucleotide random UMIs produced the cDNA. A single record per CDR3 protein comes from TCRdb applying MiXCR to the 5' RACE reads. The sample has tens of thousands of distinct CDR3 sequences, 3.5% to 4% seen once. This clonotype was seen many times. Source material: CD4+ T cells from blood. This chain uses TRBV29-1 with TRBJ2-1; D possibly corresponds to TRBD2 (7 bases). The receptor was isolated from a woman in her thirties or forties with multiple sclerosis. This CDR3 is CSGHGGRGPPGKQFF. CDR3 coding DNA: TGCAGCGGCCATGGTGGGCGGGGGCCCCCCGGGAAGCAGTTCTTC.